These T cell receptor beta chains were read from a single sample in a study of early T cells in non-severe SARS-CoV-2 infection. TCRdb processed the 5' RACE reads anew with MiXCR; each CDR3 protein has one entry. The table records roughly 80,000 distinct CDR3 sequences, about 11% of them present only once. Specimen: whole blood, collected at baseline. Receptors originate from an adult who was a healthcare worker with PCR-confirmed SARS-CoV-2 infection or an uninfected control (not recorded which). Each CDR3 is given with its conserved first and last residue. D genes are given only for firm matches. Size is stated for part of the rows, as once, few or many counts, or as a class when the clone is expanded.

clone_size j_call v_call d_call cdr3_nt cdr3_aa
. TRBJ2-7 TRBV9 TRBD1 TGTGCCAGCAGCGATGGACAGGAACCCTACGAGCAGTACTTC CASSDGQEPYEQYF
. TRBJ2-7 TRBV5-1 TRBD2 TGCGCCAGCAGCGGAGCGGGGGGGCCCTACGAGCAGTACTTC CASSGAGGPYEQYF
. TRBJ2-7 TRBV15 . TGTGCCACCAGCAGACGAACAGAGAGCCCGGACGAGCAGTACTTC CATSRRTESPDEQYF
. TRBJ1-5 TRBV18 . TGTGCCAGCTCATCGGACGGTAGCAATCAGCCCCAGCATTTT CASSSDGSNQPQHF
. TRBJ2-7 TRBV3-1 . TGTGCCAGCAGCTCCCGGACTCTCCCCTCCTCCGAGCAGTACTTC CASSSRTLPSSEQYF
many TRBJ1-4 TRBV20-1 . TGCAGTGCTAGGAAAGGGCAGGAGAGGGAAAAACTGTTTTTT CSARKGQEREKLFF
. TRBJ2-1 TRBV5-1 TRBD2 TGCGCCAGCAGCTTGATTAGCGGGGTCTCCTACAATGAGCAGTTCTTC CASSLISGVSYNEQFF
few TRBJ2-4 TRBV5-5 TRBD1 TGTGCCAGCAGCTCCGGGACAGGCGCAGCCAAAAACATTCAGTACTTC CASSSGTGAAKNIQYF
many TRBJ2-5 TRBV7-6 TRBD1 TGTGCCAGCAGCTTGGTCGGACAGGTAGAGACCCAGTACTTC CASSLVGQVETQYF
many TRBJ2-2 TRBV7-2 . TGTGCCAGCAGCTTAGATGGGCAGAGCGGGGAGCTGTTTTTT CASSLDGQSGELFF
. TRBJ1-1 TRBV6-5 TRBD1 TGTGCCAGCAGTTATGTCTCGACAGGGCGGGTCGTGAACACTGAAGCTTTCTTT CASSYVSTGRVVNTEAFF
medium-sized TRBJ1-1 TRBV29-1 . TGCAGCGTTGAACGGCAGGGGTTGCACACTGAAGCTTTCTTT CSVERQGLHTEAFF
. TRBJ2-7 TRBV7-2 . TGTGCCAGCAGCCCCGGACGGGGCTTGGACTTC CASSPGRGLDF
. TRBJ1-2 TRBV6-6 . TGTGCCAGCAGCCAGACCGGTTATGGCTACACCTTC CASSQTGYGYTF
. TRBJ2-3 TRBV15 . TGTGCCACCAGCGGCCGTGGAGGGGGTAAGGTAGATACGCAGTATTTT CATSGRGGGKVDTQYF
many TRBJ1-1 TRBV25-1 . TGTGCCAGCATAGGACGGAGGGGTTGGTACACTGAAGCTTTCTTT CASIGRRGWYTEAFF
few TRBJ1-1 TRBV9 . TGTGCCAGCAGCGTCTTAGGGAACACTGAAGCTTTCTTT CASSVLGNTEAFF
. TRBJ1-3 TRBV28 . TGTGCCAGCAGTACCTGGGCATTCGGAAACACCATATATTTT CASSTWAFGNTIYF
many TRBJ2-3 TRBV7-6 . TGTGCCAGCAGCCCACGGGACGGCACAGATACGCAGTATTTT CASSPRDGTDTQYF
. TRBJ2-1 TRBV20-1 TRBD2 TGCAGTGCTAGGACTAGCGGACCGAACAATGAGCAGTTCTTC CSARTSGPNNEQFF
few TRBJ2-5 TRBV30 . TGTGCCTGGAGTCGTGCTGAAGAGACCCAGTACTTC CAWSRAEETQYF
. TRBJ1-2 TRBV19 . TGTGCCAGCCGGGACCTCAGAAGCGGCTATGGCTACACCTTC CASRDLRSGYGYTF
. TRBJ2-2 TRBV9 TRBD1 TGTGCCAGCAGCTTCCAGACAGGGACCGGGGAGCTGTTTTTT CASSFQTGTGELFF
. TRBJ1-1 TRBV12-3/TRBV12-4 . TGTGCCAGCAGTTTAACGGCCTACACTGAAGCTTTCTTT CASSLTAYTEAFF
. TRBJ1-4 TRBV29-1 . TGCAGCGTTTTTGGTACTAATGAAAAACTGTTTTTT CSVFGTNEKLFF